This T cell receptor beta chain derives from a study of CD8 T cells in Susac syndrome. Random-hexamer reverse transcription was applied to roughly 0.45 to 1 ug RNA. Via MiXCR, TCRdb re-called the immunoSEQ multiplex PCR reads, giving one row per CDR3 protein. This repertoire shows 250,000 to 300,000 distinct CDR3 sequences, around 85% found once; its top ten account for roughly 0.22%. CDR1 SGDLS and CDR2 YYNGEE come from the germline V gene. After removal of 1 base from V and 2 bases from J, the junction contained 6 bases not matched to a gene. The CDR3 is 17 amino acids. Sequenced: CD8+ T cells from PBMCs. This sequence was found in a human donor with multiple sclerosis. The V and J genes are TRBV9 and TRBJ2-1; 10 nucleotides agree with TRBD2. DNA for the CDR3: TGTGCCAGCAGCGTACAGGGAAGCGGGAGGGCCTACAATGAGCAGTTCTTC. Its protein product is CASSVQGSGRAYNEQFF.